The present T cell receptor (beta chain) was sequenced within a study of CD8+ T cells in alopecia areata. A FACSAria was used to sort CD4+ and CD8+ T cells. These cells came from PBMCs. The sequencing template was cDNA reverse transcribed from extracted RNA. Measured with immunoSEQ multiplex PCR; TCRdb has only the in-frame clones, and not every one. The sample lists over 85,000 clones; less than 50% were seen once. Germline assignment: CDR1 MDHEN and CDR2 SYDVKM. This CDR3 spans 12 amino acids. The sequence derives from a human donor with alopecia areata. Sequenced input: CD4+ T cells sorted from blood. The chain couples TRBV28 to TRBJ2-2; no reliable D call. The CDR3 sequence is CAAADSTGELFF. CDR3 sequence (DNA): TGTGCTGCGGCGGATAGTACCGGGGAGCTGTTTTTT.